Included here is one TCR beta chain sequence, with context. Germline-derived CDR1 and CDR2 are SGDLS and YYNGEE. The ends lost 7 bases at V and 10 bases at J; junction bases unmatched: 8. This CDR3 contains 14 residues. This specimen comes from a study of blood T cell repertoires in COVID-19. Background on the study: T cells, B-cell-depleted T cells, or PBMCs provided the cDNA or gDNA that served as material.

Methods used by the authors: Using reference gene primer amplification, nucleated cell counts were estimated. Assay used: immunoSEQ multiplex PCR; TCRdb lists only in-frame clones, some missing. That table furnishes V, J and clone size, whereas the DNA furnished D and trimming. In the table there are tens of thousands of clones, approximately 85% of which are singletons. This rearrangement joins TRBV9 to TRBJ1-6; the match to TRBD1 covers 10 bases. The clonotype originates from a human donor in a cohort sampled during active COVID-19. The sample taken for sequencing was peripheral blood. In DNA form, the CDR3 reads TGTGCCAGCGCAGCCGGGACAGGGGCATCACCCCTCCACTTT. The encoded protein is CASAAGTGASPLHF.